These 20 T cell receptor beta chains share one sample of origin, sequenced in a study of post-analysis software for immune sequencing data. Carried by the TCR beta cDNA libraries were unique molecular identifiers. TCRdb reanalysed the PCR reads using MiXCR and keeps one entry per CDR3 protein. This table has 700,000 to 800,000 distinct CDR3 sequences, 25% to 30% appearing once. Overall study findings and caveats: TRBV5-6, TRBV5-1 and TRBV20-1 were among five TRBV segments more frequent in patients than controls.

For these receptors, no antigen is known. Input material: blood. These receptor sequences come from a girl aged 5-17 years with multiple sclerosis.

The J gene is TRBJ2-5, the V gene TRBV6-5; a weak D match, TRBD2 (6 bases). The germline CDR1 and CDR2 sequences are MNHEY and SVGAGI. The V end was cut by 4 bases, the J end by 9 bases, with 21 bases between. The CDR3 consists of 15 residues. DNA of the CDR3: TGTGCCAGCAGTTCCCGCGGGACCGCCAGGGAGGCCCAGTACTTC. This sequence encodes CASSSRGTAREAQYF.

Note on this clonotype: Germline and junction disagree at one end, which may indicate a read error. The chain is built from TRBV20-1 and TRBJ2-5; tentative D call: TRBD2 (6 bases). Germline V lookup: CDR1 DFQATT, CDR2 SNEGSKA (reference sequence). There are 13 residues in the CDR3. The CDR3 loop reads CSARDWDLGEQYF. DNA for the CDR3: TGCAGTGCCAGAGATTGGGACTTGGGGGAGCAGTACTTC.

This clonotype was found many times. The chain links TRBV5-6 to TRBJ2-5; TRBD1 is a possible D gene (6 bases). Looked up from germline, CDR1 is SGHDT and CDR2 is YYEEEE. The CDR3 has 16 residues. The germline V and J ends were trimmed by 4 bases and 2 bases, with 18 bases remaining between them. The CDR3 nucleotides are TGTGCCAGCAGCAGGCCGACAGGACCAGTACAAGAGACCCAGTACTTC. As protein: CASSRPTGPVQETQYF.

Ten or more counts support this clonotype. The V call is TRBV20-1, the J call TRBJ2-5; no firm D call. V was shortened by 1 base and J by 0 bases, with 3 bases between the two germline ends. The germline CDR1 and CDR2 sequences are DFQATT and SNEGSKA (reference sequence). This CDR3 is 12 amino acids long. The CDR3 bases are TGCAGTGCTAGAGGGTACCAAGAGACCCAGTACTTC. Translated, it gives CSARGYQETQYF.

The V gene is TRBV10-2, the J gene TRBJ2-3; 9 bases are a match to TRBD2. The CDR3 totals 14 residues. Trimming removed 8 bases from V and 5 bases from J; junction bases left unmatched: 8. From germline, CDR1 is WSHSY and CDR2 SAAADI. In DNA form, the CDR3 reads TGCGCCAGCGGGACTAGCTCTATTGTAGATACGCAGTATTTT. Its translation: CASGTSSIVDTQYF.

The chain carries TRBV7-2 and TRBJ2-5; D is tentatively TRBD1 or TRBD2 (5 bases each). The CDR3 consists of 16 residues. Germline CDR1 and CDR2: SGHTA and FQGNSA. Trimming shortened V by 3 bases and J by 3 bases, and 17 bases separated the two germline ends. Here the CDR3 DNA reads TGTGCCAGCAGCTTCGGGACCGGGGCTACCAAAGAGACCCAGTACTTC. As protein: CASSFGTGATKETQYF.

This clonotype was picked up a small number of times. V and J are TRBV5-1 and TRBJ1-1, with unresolved D. There are 14 residues in the CDR3. The germline gives CDR1 SGHRS, CDR2 YFSETQ. With 0 bases removed from V and 7 bases from J, the gap between germline ends came to 13 bases. CDR3 amino acids: CASSLGVDAGEAFF. CDR3 DNA: TGCGCCAGCAGCTTGGGGGTGGACGCCGGTGAAGCTTTCTTT. The whole variable domain, filled in from reference TRBV5-1 and TRBJ1-1, reads KAGVTQTPRYLIKTRGQQVTLSCSPISGHRSVSWYQQTPGQGLQFLFEYFSETQRNKGNFPGRFSGRQFSNSRSEMNVSTLELGDSALYLCASSLGVDAGEAFFGQGTRLTVV.

Ten or more counts support this clonotype. This rearrangement joins TRBV7-2 to TRBJ2-7; 8 nucleotides line up with TRBD2. Germline V gives CDR1 SGHTA, CDR2 FQGNSA. V dropped 5 bases and J dropped 5; count of bases not matched to a gene: 8. The CDR3 extends over 14 amino acids. CDR3 amino acids: CASSPGRGLDEQYF. The CDR3 DNA reads TGTGCCAGCAGCCCCGGGAGGGGCCTAGACGAGCAGTACTTC.

The rearrangement links TRBV20-1 to TRBJ2-5; 8 nucleotides match TRBD1. From germline, CDR1 is DFQATT and CDR2 SNEGSKA (reference sequence). The CDR3 length is 13 residues. Trimming took 4 bases from V and 3 from J; bases not matched to a gene: 4. The CDR3: CSATTTGEETQYF. Written as DNA, the CDR3 is TGCAGTGCTACCACGACAGGGGAAGAGACCCAGTACTTC.

V gene TRBV7-9 combines with J gene TRBJ1-6, with 7 positions matching TRBD1. The CDR3 spans 13 residues. Per germline, CDR1 SEHNR and CDR2 FQNEAQ (reference sequence). The V segment lost 5 bases and the J segment 14 bases; nucleotides outside the gene matches: 9. The CDR3 spells CASSPQGSFALHF. For the CDR3, the DNA is TGTGCCAGCAGCCCACAGGGGTCGTTTGCCCTCCACTTT.

V gene TRBV20-1 combines with J gene TRBJ1-1, with D perhaps TRBD1 (6 bases). The CDR3 has 15 amino acids. The V gene lost 5 bases and the J gene lost 4 bases, with 20 bases spanning the gap. Germline V gene lookup returns CDR1 DFQATT and CDR2 SNEGSKA (reference sequence). The CDR3 nucleotides are TGCAGTGCTCTAAAAGGGAACAGGGTAACCACTGAAGCTTTCTTT. This codes for CSALKGNRVTTEAFF.

This chain uses TRBV6-2 or TRBV6-3 with TRBJ2-7; 7 positions match TRBD2. The CDR3 is 14 amino acids. Germline-derived CDR1 and CDR2 are MNHEY and SVGEGT. Germline trimming cut 6 bases from V and 7 bases from J; bases unmatched to any gene: 12. The CDR3 sequence is CASRTSVGRDEQYF. Here the CDR3 DNA reads TGTGCCAGCAGAACTAGCGTTGGGAGGGATGAGCAGTACTTC.

For this clonotype: A much bigger clone sits one base away, suggesting this may be a read error. The genes are TRBV29-1 and TRBJ2-1; D unclear. The CDR3 covers 15 residues. From germline, CDR1 is SQVTM and CDR2 ANQGSEA. CDR3 protein: CSAPRLHGPYSEQFF. The CDR3 region has the DNA TGCAGCGCCCCTCGCCTGCACGGACCATACAGTGAGCAGTTCTTC.

This clonotype turned up a few times. Here the CDR3 DNA reads TGCGCCAGCAGCCCGAGCCCCGGGACAGGGGGCGAGTATGGCTACACCTTC. The encoded protein is CASSPSPGTGGEYGYTF. The V and J genes are TRBV5-1 and TRBJ1-2, with TRBD1 matching over 12 bases. Trimming at V came to 4 bases and at J to 5 bases, leaving 12 bases not matched to a gene. From germline, CDR1 is SGHRS and CDR2 YFSETQ. CDR3 size: 17 residues.

V gene TRBV27 combines with J gene TRBJ1-5; TRBD1 is a possible D gene (5 bases). The V gene's germline CDR1 is MNHEY and CDR2 SMNVEV (reference sequence). This CDR3 has 19 amino acids. V gave up 8 bases and J gave up 2 bases, with 28 bases separating them. CDR3 sequence reads: CASHSLILRDPLGNQPQHF. The CDR3 coding sequence is TGTGCCAGCCACTCATTGATACTCCGGGACCCTCTTGGCAATCAGCCCCAGCATTTT.

This chain connects TRBV7-9 to TRBJ2-5; 7 bases match TRBD2. V shed 4 bases and J 4 bases; nucleotides not matched to a gene: 9. This CDR3 spans 15 amino acids. The V gene's germline CDR1 is SEHNR and CDR2 FQNEAQ (reference sequence). This CDR3 reads CASSSEGGGSETQYF. In DNA form, the CDR3 reads TGTGCCAGCAGCTCAGAAGGCGGGGGTTCAGAGACCCAGTACTTC.

This clonotype has a count of ten or more. The rearrangement joins TRBV6-6 to TRBJ2-6; possible D gene TRBD2, 6 bases. The V end lost 2 bases, the J end lost 0 bases, and 8 bases lay between the germline ends. The CDR3 runs 16 residues. CDR1 MNHNY and CDR2 SVGAGI come from the germline V gene (reference sequence). CDR3 residues: CASSYGRSSGANVLTF. Here the CDR3 DNA reads TGTGCCAGCAGTTACGGGAGGAGCTCTGGGGCCAACGTCCTGACTTTC.

This clonotype turned up a few times. The chain combines TRBV7-2 with TRBJ2-5; 8 nucleotides agree with TRBD2. From germline, CDR1 is SGHTA and CDR2 FQGNSA. After removal of 5 bases from V and 5 bases from J, the junction contained 13 bases not matched to a gene. CDR3 length: 16 residues. The CDR3 nucleotides are TGTGCCAGCAGCCCTTTAGCGGGATTATCTGGGGAGACCCAGTACTTC. Amino acids: CASSPLAGLSGETQYF.

The rearrangement uses TRBV10-3 and TRBJ2-3; D ambiguous. Trimming took off 3 bases at V and 6 bases at J, with 13 bases between the two ends. CDR1 is ENHRY and CDR2 is SYGVKD in the germline V gene. The CDR3 is 14 residues long. The CDR3 reads CAISDATIGDTQYF. The CDR3 nucleotides are TGTGCCATCAGTGATGCCACCATTGGGGATACGCAGTATTTT.

This sequence joins TRBV7-9 and TRBJ1-2; TRBD1 aligns across 7 bases. This CDR3 has 16 amino acids. V dropped 2 bases and J dropped 2; count of bases not matched to a gene: 8. Germline CDR1 is SEHNR and CDR2 is FQNEAQ (reference sequence). The CDR3 sequence is CASSLKRGLANYGYTF. In DNA form, the CDR3 reads TGTGCCAGCAGCTTAAAGAGGGGGCTGGCGAACTATGGCTACACCTTC.